This T cell receptor (beta chain) emerged from a study of blood T cell repertoires in COVID-19. CDR3 length: 15 residues. Germline CDR1 and CDR2: SNHLY and FYNNEI. Trimming removed 1 base from V and 8 bases from J, with 17 bases in between. Sequencing was performed with immunoSEQ multiplex PCR; in TCRdb, only in-frame clones are kept and a portion is missing. The sample lists 410,000 or so clones; approximately 90% were seen once. This chain joins TRBV2 and TRBJ1-2, with TRBD1 as a possible D gene (6 bases). The TCR comes from a young woman with active or convalescent COVID-19. The sequenced sample was peripheral blood. The CDR3 region has the DNA TGTGCCAGCAGTGAAGTTAGCAGGGGCTCAGGAGGCTACACCTTC. Translated: CASSEVSRGSGGYTF.